These 23 T cell receptor beta chains share one sample of origin, sequenced in a study of T cells expressing NK-cell markers. TCRdb reworked the 5' RACE reads into one entry per CDR3 protein, no DNA. The data include 500,000 to 700,000 distinct CDR3 sequences; the top ten clones carry approximately 3.6%. Sequences were obtained from blood T cells: a sorted CD56 or NKG2C T cell subset, CD4+ or CD8+ T cells, or bulk PBMC T cells (not recorded which). These receptors all come from a man aged 18 to 30 in good health.

Here the CDR3 reads CSVLQTGGGTEAFF. This chain uses TRBV29-1 with TRBJ1-1; TCRdb's D call of TRBD1 is untestable without DNA. Germline V CDR1 and CDR2: SQVTM, ANQGSEA. CDR3 size: 14 residues. The variable domain in full, with the rest retrieved from reference TRBV29-1 and TRBJ1-1, is SAVISQKPSRDICQRGTSLTIQCQVDSQVTMMFWYRQQPGQSLTLIATANQGSEATYESGFVIDKFPISRPNLTFSTLTVSNMSPEDSSIYLCSVLQTGGGTEAFFGQGTRLTVV.

The genes are TRBV3-1 and TRBJ2-1; without DNA, the TCRdb call of TRBD2 cannot be checked. Germline loops: CDR1 LGHDT, CDR2 YNNKEL (reference sequence). CDR3 length: 13 amino acids. This chain's CDR3 is CASSQGALPEQFF.

The chain recombines TRBV11-2 with TRBJ2-3. The CDR3 runs to 16 residues. Germline-derived CDR1 and CDR2 are SGHAT and FQNNGV. The CDR3 spells CASSVDFGASTDTQYF. The variable domain in full, completed from reference TRBV11-2 and TRBJ2-3, reads EAGVAQSPRYKIIEKRQSVAFWCNPISGHATLYWYQQILGQGPKLLIQFQNNGVVDDSQLPKDRFSAERLKGVDSTLKIQPAKLEDSAVYLCASSVDFGASTDTQYFGPGTRLTVL.

The rearrangement links TRBV11-2 to TRBJ1-6; as DNA is missing, the TRBD1 call by TCRdb cannot be tested. CDR3 length equals 19 residues. Germline lookup yields CDR1 SGHAT and CDR2 FQNNGV. CDR3 residues: CASSFLNYRGSSYNSPLHF. The full variable domain, in which reference TRBV11-2 and TRBJ1-6 provide the parts outside the CDR3, is EAGVAQSPRYKIIEKRQSVAFWCNPISGHATLYWYQQILGQGPKLLIQFQNNGVVDDSQLPKDRFSAERLKGVDSTLKIQPAKLEDSAVYLCASSFLNYRGSSYNSPLHFGNGTRLTVT.

The chain carries TRBV7-6 and TRBJ2-7; TCRdb names TRBD2, which stays unverified in the absence of DNA. The CDR3 runs 16 residues. CDR1 and CDR2 from the germline V gene are SGHVS and FNYEAQ. Here the CDR3 reads CASSYGLAGTEYEQYF.

The gene calls are TRBV29-1 and TRBJ2-1. This CDR3 has 13 residues. The germline CDR1 and CDR2 sequences are SQVTM and ANQGSEA. CDR3 region: CSVVGSSYNEQFF.

This sequence joins TRBV11-3 and TRBJ2-1; checking the TCRdb D call of TRBD2 is not possible without DNA. The CDR3 is made up of 15 amino acids. Germline V gene sequence: CDR1 SGHNT, CDR2 YENEEA. The CDR3 protein is CASSLSREPWNEQFF.

The chain uses TRBV10-2 and TRBJ2-3; TCRdb's D call, TRBD1, is unchecked because there is no DNA. From germline, CDR1 is WSHSY and CDR2 SAAADI. CDR3 length: 13 amino acids. The CDR3 protein is CASSDLGRGTQYF.

The gene calls are TRBV9 and TRBJ2-1. The CDR3 spans 16 residues. In germline, CDR1 is SGDLS, CDR2 YYNGEE. The CDR3: CASSVEALSSYNEQFF.

The chain has TRBV20-1 and TRBJ2-7; the TRBD2 assignment by TCRdb is unverifiable without DNA. Germline V lookup: CDR1 DFQATT, CDR2 SNEGSKA (reference sequence). The CDR3 has 14 residues. The CDR3 reads CSARWLAGSYEQYF.

This sequence joins TRBV27 and TRBJ2-7; TCRdb indicates TRBD1, and absent DNA this call remains unverified. The CDR3 has 15 amino acids. The V gene's germline CDR1 is MNHEY and CDR2 SMNVEV (reference sequence). The CDR3 protein is CASSPPGPYLYEQYF.

This chain connects TRBV30 to TRBJ2-1; without DNA, the TCRdb call of TRBD2 cannot be checked. The CDR3 sequence is 14 residues long. Germline V gene lookup returns CDR1 GTSNPN and CDR2 SVGIG (reference sequence). CDR3 sequence: CAWSVGEVNNEQFF.

V usage is TRBV10-3 and J usage is TRBJ2-7; TCRdb picks TRBD2, but there is no DNA to check that call. Germline assignment: CDR1 ENHRY and CDR2 SYGVKD. The CDR3 is made up of 18 amino acids. The CDR3 region is CAISEPPKIAGGPYEQYF.

The J gene is TRBJ2-7, the V gene TRBV18; without DNA, the TCRdb call of TRBD1 cannot be checked. Germline CDR1 and CDR2: KGHSH and LQKENI. CDR3 size: 12 residues. CDR3 protein: CASSDRRYEQYF.

The genes are TRBV6-2 or TRBV6-3 and TRBJ2-2; there is no DNA to check the TCRdb D call of TRBD1. The CDR3 has 16 amino acids. Germline CDR1 is MNHEY and CDR2 is SVGEGT. This chain's CDR3 is CASSYSQGHNTGELFF.

This CDR3 is CASRDRGKTQYF. The V gene is TRBV2, the J gene TRBJ2-5; with no DNA, the TCRdb D assignment of TRBD1 cannot be verified. Germline V CDR1 and CDR2: SNHLY, FYNNEI. The CDR3 contains 12 residues.

The gene calls are TRBV20-1 and TRBJ2-3. The length of the CDR3 is 14 residues. CDR1 and CDR2 (germline): DFQATT, SNEGSKA (reference sequence). This CDR3 reads CSAREGASKETQYF.

The chain has TRBV11-3 and TRBJ1-1; TCRdb returns TRBD1, unconfirmable since there is no DNA. CDR3 length: 16 amino acids. The germline CDR1 and CDR2 sequences are SGHNT and YENEEA. The CDR3 protein is CASSTRTGEVNTEAFF. The full variable domain, in which reference TRBV11-3 and TRBJ1-1 provide the parts outside the CDR3, is EAGVVQSPRYKIIEKKQPVAFWCNPISGHNTLYWYLQNLGQGPELLIRYENEEAVDDSQLPKDRFSAERLKGVDSTLKIQPAELGDSAVYLCASSTRTGEVNTEAFFGQGTRLTVV.

The rearrangement joins TRBV9 to TRBJ2-2. The length of the CDR3 is 14 residues. Germline V gene lookup returns CDR1 SGDLS and CDR2 YYNGEE. The CDR3 spells CASSVGTVAGELFF.

CDR3 loop: CASSLSFPSAYTGELFF. The chain links TRBV12-3 or TRBV12-4 to TRBJ2-2; TCRdb gives TRBD2 as the D gene, but with no DNA this cannot be confirmed. This CDR3 region has 17 residues.

The rearrangement joins TRBV4-2 to TRBJ2-3; the D gene TCRdb calls, TRBD2, cannot be checked with no DNA. The CDR3 spans 17 residues. CDR1 is LGHNA, CDR2 YNFKEQ, per germline. The CDR3 spells CASSQAGGLGLTDTQYF.

The J gene is TRBJ2-1, the V gene TRBV28; the D call of TRBD2 rests on TCRdb alone, since no DNA is present to check it. Germline CDR1 MDHEN, CDR2 SYDVKM. This CDR3 is 17 amino acids long. Here the CDR3 reads CASSFDPLAGEENEQFF.

The chain employs TRBV24-1 and TRBJ2-3; the TRBD2 assignment by TCRdb is unverifiable without DNA. Germline V CDR1 and CDR2: KGHDR, SFDVKD. The CDR3 runs 15 residues. The CDR3 protein is CATSDAGTSGNTQYF.